These T cell receptor beta chains were read from a single sample in a study of cytomegalovirus exposure and HLA in healthy donors. TCRdb's copy holds only in-frame clones and misses some; the assay was immunoSEQ multiplex PCR. Altogether about 59,000 clones are present, approximately 80% being singletons, with the ten largest covering approximately 3.6%. The sequenced sample was PBMCs. The receptors here all came from a woman between 40 and 55 years old in good health and CMV-seronegative. Each CDR3 is given with its conserved first and last residue.

v_call | cdr3_aa
TRBV25-1 | CASSSGLAVANTGELFF
TRBV28 | CASSPRGRRVLNTEAFF
TRBV18 | CASSPGVSGNTIYF
TRBV4-1 | CASSHHQTGQLLNYGYTF
TRBV9 | CASSVTGGNEQFF
TRBV6-1 | CASSDPGLADSYEQYF
TRBV5-4 | CASSPGTSGSTSNEQFF
TRBV10-2 | CASSGTAPYNEQFF
TRBV14 | CASSQAPTGNYGYTF
TRBV18 | CASSPRDSSSGNTIYF
TRBV27 | CASSRGLTSGNTIYF
TRBV9 | CAREGTGRYSNQPQHF
TRBV27 | CASSTTRTSAIYNEQFF
TRBV4-1 | CASSQDAGRNTEAFF
TRBV5-6 | CASTFGGPTGAITYEQYF
TRBV9 | CASSVAGGLGEQYF
TRBV15 | CATSRVREAVEQFF
TRBV19 | CASSRRREGRLNSPLHF
TRBV9 | CASSVVPEGGGGETQYF
TRBV10-1 | CASSEKQQETQYF
TRBV25-1 | CASSRGLAVPEQFF
TRBV28 | CASRPLTGAGELFF
TRBV11-2 | CASSSEREGFEQFF
TRBV18 | CASSGQGGPEAFF
TRBV5-1 | CASSRDISSYNEQFF
TRBV5-1 | CASSLAGTSGSQETQYF
TRBV11-3 | CASSQRGQGAYNEQFF
TRBV11-2 | CASSPVPGLAPDTQYF
TRBV29-1 | CSATKTGGAETQYF
TRBV14 | CASSLAGVSLLEQYF
TRBV4-1 | CASSHPSTGSSGNTIYF
TRBV27 | CASSSRTGVWGTEAFF
TRBV7-9 | CASSSTAIHGYTF
TRBV7-8 | CASTLLGLAYEQYF
TRBV6-6 | CASTLTGAQYF
TRBV7-2 | CASSFTGDGTDTQYF
TRBV6-1 | CASRGQGGQGKLFF
TRBV25-1 | CASSAHRAPYEQYF
TRBV9 | CASSVDFGQQETQYF
TRBV18 | CASSPPGEGGYTF
TRBV6-1 | CASSEVGTGRNYGYTF
TRBV4-1 | CASSQGGYNTGELFF
TRBV5-1 | CASSAGQRSYEQYF
TRBV19 | CASSTKGLAAQETQYF
TRBV10-3 | CAMGTGVTEAFF